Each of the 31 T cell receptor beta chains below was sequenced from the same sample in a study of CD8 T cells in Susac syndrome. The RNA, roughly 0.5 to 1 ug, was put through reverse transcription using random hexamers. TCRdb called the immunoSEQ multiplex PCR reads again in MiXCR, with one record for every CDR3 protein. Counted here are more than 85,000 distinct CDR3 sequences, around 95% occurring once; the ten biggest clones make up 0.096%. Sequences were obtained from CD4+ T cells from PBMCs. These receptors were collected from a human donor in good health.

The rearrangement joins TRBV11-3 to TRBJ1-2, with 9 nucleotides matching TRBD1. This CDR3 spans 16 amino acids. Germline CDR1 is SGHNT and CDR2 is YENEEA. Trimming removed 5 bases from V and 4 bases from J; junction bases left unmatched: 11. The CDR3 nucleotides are TGTGCCAGCAGCATAGGGAACAGGGGGCGCGGCTATGGCTACACCTTC. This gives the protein CASSIGNRGRGYGYTF.

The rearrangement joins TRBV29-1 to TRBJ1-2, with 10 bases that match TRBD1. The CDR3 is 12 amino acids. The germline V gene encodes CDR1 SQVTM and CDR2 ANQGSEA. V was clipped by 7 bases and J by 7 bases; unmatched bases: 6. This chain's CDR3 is CSAGGQGSGYTF. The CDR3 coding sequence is TGCAGCGCCGGGGGACAGGGGTCTGGCTACACCTTC.

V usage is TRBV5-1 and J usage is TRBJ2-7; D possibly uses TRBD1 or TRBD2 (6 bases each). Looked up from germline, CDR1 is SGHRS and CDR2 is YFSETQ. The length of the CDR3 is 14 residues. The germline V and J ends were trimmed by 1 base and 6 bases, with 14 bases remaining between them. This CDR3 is CASSLSGARSEQYF. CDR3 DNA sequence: TGCGCCAGCAGCTTGTCGGGGGCGCGATCCGAGCAGTACTTC.

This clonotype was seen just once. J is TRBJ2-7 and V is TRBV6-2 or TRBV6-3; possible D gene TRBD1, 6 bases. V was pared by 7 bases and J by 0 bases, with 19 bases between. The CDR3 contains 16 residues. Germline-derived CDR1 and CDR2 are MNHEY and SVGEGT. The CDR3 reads CASTSSLGQSSYEQYF. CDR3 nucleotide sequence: TGTGCCAGCACCTCCAGCCTCGGACAGAGCTCCTACGAGCAGTACTTC.

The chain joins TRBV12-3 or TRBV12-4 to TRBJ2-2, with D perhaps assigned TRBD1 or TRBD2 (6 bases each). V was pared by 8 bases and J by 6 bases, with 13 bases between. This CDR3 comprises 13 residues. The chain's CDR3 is CASGLGGPGELFF. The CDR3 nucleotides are TGTGCCAGCGGGTTGGGGGGCCCCGGGGAGCTGTTTTTT.

CDR3 sequence reads: CASSLGEMNTEAFF. Here the CDR3 DNA reads TGCGCCAGCAGCTTGGGGGAAATGAACACTGAAGCTTTCTTT. The chain uses TRBV5-1 and TRBJ1-1, with no clear D. This CDR3 is 14 amino acids long. The germline CDR1 and CDR2 sequences are SGHRS and YFSETQ. V lost 0 bases to trimming and J lost 0 bases, with 6 bases between them.

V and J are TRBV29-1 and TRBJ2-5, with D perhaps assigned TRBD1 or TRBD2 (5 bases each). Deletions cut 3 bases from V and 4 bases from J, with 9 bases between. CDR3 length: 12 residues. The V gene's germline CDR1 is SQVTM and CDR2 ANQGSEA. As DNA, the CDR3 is TGCAGCGTTGATTCAGGGAGAGAGACCCAGTACTTC. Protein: CSVDSGRETQYF.

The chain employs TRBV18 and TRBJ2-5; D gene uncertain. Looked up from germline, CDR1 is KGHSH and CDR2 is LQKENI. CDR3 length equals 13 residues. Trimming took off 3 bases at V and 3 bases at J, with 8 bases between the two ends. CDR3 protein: CASSPRREETQYF. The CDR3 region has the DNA TGTGCCAGCTCACCGCGTCGGGAAGAGACCCAGTACTTC.

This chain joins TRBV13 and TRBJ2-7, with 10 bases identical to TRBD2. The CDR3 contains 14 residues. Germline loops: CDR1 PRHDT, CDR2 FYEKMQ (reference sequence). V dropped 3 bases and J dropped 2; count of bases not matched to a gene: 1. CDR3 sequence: CASSFGLAAYEQYF. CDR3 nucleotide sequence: TGTGCCAGCAGCTTCGGACTAGCGGCCTACGAGCAGTACTTC.

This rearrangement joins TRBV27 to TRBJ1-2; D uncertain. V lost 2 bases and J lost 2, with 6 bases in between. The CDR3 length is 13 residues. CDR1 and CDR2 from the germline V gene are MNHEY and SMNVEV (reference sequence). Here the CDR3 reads CASSLRVNYGYTF. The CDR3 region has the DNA TGTGCCAGCAGTTTAAGGGTAAACTATGGCTACACCTTC.

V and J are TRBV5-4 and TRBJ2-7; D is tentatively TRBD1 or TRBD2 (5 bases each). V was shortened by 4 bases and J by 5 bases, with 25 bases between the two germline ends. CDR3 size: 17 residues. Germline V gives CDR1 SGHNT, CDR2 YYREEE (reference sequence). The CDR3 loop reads CASSPGRGRPVGDEQYF. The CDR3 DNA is TGTGCCAGCAGCCCGGGAAGGGGCAGACCTGTCGGGGACGAGCAGTACTTC.

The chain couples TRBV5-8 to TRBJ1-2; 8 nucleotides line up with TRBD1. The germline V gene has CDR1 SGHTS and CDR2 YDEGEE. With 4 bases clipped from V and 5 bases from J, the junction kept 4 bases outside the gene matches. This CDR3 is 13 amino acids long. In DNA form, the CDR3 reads TGTGCCAGCAGCCTCAGGGGGCCTTATGGCTACACCTTC. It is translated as CASSLRGPYGYTF.

Here the CDR3 reads CASIGPTSGANVLTF. In DNA form, the CDR3 reads TGTGCCAGTATAGGCCCGACGTCGGGGGCCAACGTCCTGACTTTC. The chain joins TRBV19 to TRBJ2-6; D not resolved. CDR3 size: 15 residues. V lost 7 bases and J 4 bases, leaving 14 bases between the germline ends. Germline loops: CDR1 LNHDA, CDR2 SQIVND (reference sequence).

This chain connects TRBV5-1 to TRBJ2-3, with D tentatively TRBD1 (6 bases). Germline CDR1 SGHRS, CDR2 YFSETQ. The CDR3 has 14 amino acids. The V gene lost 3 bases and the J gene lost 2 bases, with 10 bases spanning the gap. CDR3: CASSSGQYTDTQYF. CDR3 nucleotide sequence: TGCGCCAGCAGCTCAGGACAGTACACAGATACGCAGTATTTT.

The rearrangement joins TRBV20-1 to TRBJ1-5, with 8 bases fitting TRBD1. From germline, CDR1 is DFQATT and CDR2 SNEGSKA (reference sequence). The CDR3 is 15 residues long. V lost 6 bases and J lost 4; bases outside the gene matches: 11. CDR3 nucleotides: TGCAGTGCCCCGAATATTAGACAGGGGAATCAGCCCCAGCATTTT. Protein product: CSAPNIRQGNQPQHF.

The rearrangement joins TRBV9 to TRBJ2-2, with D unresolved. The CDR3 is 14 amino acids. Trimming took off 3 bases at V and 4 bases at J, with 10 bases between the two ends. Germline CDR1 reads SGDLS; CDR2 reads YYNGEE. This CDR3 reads CASSARTSTGELFF. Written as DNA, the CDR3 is TGTGCCAGCAGCGCCAGGACGAGCACCGGGGAGCTGTTTTTT.

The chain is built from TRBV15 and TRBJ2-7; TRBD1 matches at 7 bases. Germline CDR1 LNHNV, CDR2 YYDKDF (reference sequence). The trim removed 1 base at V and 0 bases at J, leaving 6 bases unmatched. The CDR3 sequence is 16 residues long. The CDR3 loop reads CATSRGTGAISYEQYF. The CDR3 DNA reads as TGTGCCACCAGCAGAGGGACAGGCGCGATCTCCTACGAGCAGTACTTC.

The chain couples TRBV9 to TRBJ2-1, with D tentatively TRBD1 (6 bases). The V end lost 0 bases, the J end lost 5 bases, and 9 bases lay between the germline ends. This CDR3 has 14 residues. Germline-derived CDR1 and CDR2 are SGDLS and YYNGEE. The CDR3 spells CASSVEGGHNEQFF. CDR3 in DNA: TGTGCCAGCAGCGTAGAAGGGGGTCACAATGAGCAGTTCTTC.

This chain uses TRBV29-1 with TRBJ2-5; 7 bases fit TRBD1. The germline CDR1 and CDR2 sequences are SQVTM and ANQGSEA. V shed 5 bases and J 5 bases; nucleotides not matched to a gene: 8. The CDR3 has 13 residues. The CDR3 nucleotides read TGCAGCGTTTTAACAGGGGTTCCCGAGACCCAGTACTTC. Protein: CSVLTGVPETQYF.

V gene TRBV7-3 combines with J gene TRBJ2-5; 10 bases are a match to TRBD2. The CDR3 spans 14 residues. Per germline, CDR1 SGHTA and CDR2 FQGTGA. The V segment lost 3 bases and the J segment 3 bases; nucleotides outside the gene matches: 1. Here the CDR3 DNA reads TGTGCCAGCAGCTTTAGCGGGGGGAAAGAGACCCAGTACTTC. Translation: CASSFSGGKETQYF.

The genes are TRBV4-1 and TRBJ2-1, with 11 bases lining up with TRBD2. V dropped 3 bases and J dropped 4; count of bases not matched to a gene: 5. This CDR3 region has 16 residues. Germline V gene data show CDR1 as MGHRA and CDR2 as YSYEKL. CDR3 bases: TGCGCCAGCAGCCACCTTACTAGCGGGGGATACAATGAGCAGTTCTTC. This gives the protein CASSHLTSGGYNEQFF.

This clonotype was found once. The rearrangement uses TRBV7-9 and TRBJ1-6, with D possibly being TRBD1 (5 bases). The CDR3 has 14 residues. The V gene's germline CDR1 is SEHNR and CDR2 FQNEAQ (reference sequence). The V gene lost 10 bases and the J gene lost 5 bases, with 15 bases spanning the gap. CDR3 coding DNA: TGTGCCACATCAAACTGGGGGAATAATTCACCCCTCCACTTT. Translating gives CATSNWGNNSPLHF.

The chain's CDR3 is CSASLTGSTYEQYF. For the CDR3, the DNA is TGCAGTGCTAGCCTGACAGGGTCTACCTACGAGCAGTACTTC. The rearrangement links TRBV20-1 to TRBJ2-7; TRBD1 matches 7 bases. Germline V gene data show CDR1 as DFQATT and CDR2 as SNEGSKA (reference sequence). There are 14 residues in the CDR3. Losses at the gene ends were 3 bases for V and 2 bases for J; bases not matched to a gene: 7.

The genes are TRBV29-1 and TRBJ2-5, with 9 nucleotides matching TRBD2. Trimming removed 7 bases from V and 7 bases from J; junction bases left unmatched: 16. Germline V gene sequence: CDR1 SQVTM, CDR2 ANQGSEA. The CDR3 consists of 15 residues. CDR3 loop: CSAGTGGRAEGTQYF. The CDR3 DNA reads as TGCAGCGCCGGAACGGGCGGGAGGGCTGAGGGGACCCAGTACTTC.

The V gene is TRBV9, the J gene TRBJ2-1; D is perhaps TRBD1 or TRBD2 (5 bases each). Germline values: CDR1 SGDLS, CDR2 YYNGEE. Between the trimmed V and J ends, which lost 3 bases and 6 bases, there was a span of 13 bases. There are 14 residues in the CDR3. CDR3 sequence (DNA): TGTGCCAGCAGCGACGGGACGGCCCCCAATGAGCAGTTCTTC. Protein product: CASSDGTAPNEQFF.

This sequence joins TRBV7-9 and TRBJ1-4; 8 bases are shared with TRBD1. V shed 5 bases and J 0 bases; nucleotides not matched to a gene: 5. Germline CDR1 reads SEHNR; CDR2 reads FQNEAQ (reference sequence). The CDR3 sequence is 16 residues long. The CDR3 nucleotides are TGTGCCAGCAGCCCCGGACAGGGCTCAACTAATGAAAAACTGTTTTTT. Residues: CASSPGQGSTNEKLFF.

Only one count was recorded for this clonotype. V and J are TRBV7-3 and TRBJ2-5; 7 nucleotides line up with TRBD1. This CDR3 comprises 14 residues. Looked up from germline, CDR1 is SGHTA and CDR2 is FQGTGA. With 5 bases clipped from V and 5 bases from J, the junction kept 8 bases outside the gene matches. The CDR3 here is CASSPRQGWETQYF. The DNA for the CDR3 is TGTGCCAGCAGCCCCCGACAGGGATGGGAGACCCAGTACTTC.

In DNA, the CDR3 is TGCAGTGCCTATGTGCCTCTGGGGGCCAACGTCCTGACTTTC. Its translation is CSAYVPLGANVLTF. This chain connects TRBV20-1 to TRBJ2-6; D not certain. CDR1 and CDR2 from the germline V gene are DFQATT and SNEGSKA (reference sequence). Deletions cut 6 bases from V and 4 bases from J, with 13 bases between. The CDR3 loop spans 14 amino acids.

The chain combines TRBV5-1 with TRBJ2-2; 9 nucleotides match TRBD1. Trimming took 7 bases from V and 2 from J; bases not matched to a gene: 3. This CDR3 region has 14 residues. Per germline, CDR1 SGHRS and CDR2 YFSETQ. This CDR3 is CASSTGGNTGELFF. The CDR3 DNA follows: TGCGCCAGCTCGACAGGGGGTAACACCGGGGAGCTGTTTTTT.

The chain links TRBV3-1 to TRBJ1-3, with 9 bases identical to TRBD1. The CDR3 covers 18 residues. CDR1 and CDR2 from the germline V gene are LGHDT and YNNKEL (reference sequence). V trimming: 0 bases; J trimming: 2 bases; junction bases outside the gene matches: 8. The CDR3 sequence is CASSQDPLDRGTGNTIYF. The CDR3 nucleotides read TGTGCCAGCAGCCAAGATCCCTTAGACAGGGGGACTGGAAACACCATATATTTT. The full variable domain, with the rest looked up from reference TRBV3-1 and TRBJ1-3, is DTAVSQTPKYLVTQMGNDKSIKCEQNLGHDTMYWYKQDSKKFLKIMFSYNNKELIINETVPNRFSPKSPDKAHLNLHINSLELGDSAVYFCASSQDPLDRGTGNTIYFGEGSWLTVV.

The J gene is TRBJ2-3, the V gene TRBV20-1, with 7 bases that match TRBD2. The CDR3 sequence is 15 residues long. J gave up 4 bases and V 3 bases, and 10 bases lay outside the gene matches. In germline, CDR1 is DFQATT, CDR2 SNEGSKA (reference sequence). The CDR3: CSASQPMGGADTQYF. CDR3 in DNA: TGCAGTGCTAGTCAACCCATGGGAGGGGCAGATACGCAGTATTTT.